This T cell receptor beta chain was sequenced in a study of blood T cell repertoires in COVID-19. Study-level background: Specimens from acute and convalescent COVID-19 originated in the United States, Italy and Spain. From T cells, B-cell-depleted T cells, or PBMCs came the material, which was cDNA or gDNA.

Assay used: immunoSEQ multiplex PCR; TCRdb lists only in-frame clones, some missing. This sample yields 260,000 or so clones, of which over 75% are seen a single time; about 0.7% belongs to the top ten. Germline CDR1 reads SEHNR; CDR2 reads FQNEAQ (reference sequence). CDR3 length equals 14 residues. Losses at the gene ends were 5 bases for V and 0 bases for J; bases not matched to a gene: 4. This sequence was found in a human donor in a cohort sampled during active COVID-19. The chain recombines TRBV7-9 with TRBJ2-7, with 7 bases fitting TRBD1. The sequencing sample was made of peripheral blood. The CDR3 coding sequence is TGTGCCAGCAGCGGGGGACAGATCTCCTACGAGCAGTACTTC. It codes for CASSGGQISYEQYF.